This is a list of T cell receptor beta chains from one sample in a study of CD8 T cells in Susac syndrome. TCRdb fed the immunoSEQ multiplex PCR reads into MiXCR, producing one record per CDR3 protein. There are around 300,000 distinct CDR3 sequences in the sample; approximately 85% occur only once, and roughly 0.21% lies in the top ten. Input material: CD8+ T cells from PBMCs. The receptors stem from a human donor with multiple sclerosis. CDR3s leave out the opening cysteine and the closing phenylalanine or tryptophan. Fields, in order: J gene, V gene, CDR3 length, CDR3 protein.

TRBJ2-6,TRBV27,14,ASSLGGSSGANVLT
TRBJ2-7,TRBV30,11,AWSALGNNEQY
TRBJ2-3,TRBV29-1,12,SVDHLSVTDTQY
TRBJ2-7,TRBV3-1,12,ASSQGSWGDEQY
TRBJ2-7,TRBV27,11,ASSSGLAFEQY
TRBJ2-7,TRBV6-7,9,ASGQGYEQY
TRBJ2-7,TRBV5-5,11,ASSPTGNNEQY
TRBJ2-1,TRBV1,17,TSSQDRRVGLGSYNEQF
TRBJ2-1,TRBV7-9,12,ASSWRTSGNEQF
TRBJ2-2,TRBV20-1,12,SALKREATGELF
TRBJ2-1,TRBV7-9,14,ASSVPSGRGYNEQF